This is a list of T cell receptor beta chains from one sample in a study of T-cell reconstitution after alpha-beta-depleted transplantation in children. One entry per CDR3 protein results from TCRdb running MiXCR on the PCR reads. This sample has about 290,000 distinct CDR3 sequences, with roughly a tenth found just once. Sequenced material: PBMCs, taken before TCRalphabeta/CD19-depleted stem cell transplant. The receptor source for this set is a boy under two years old with acute myeloid leukemia, due to receive a stem cell transplant. CDR3s include the opening cysteine and the closing phenylalanine or tryptophan. D genes are given only for firm matches. Clone size is shown for a subset of rows, as once, few, many or a class of expanded clone.

cdr3_aa: CASSSGTVSYEQYF
cdr3_nt: TGTGCCAGCAGCTCCGGGACAGTTTCCTACGAGCAGTACTTC
clone_size: many
cdr3_length: 14
j_call: TRBJ2-7
d_call: TRBD1
v_call: TRBV5-6

cdr3_aa: CATGHPGDEQFF
cdr3_nt: TGTGCCACCGGGCACCCAGGCGATGAGCAGTTCTTC
clone_size: many
cdr3_length: 12
j_call: TRBJ2-1
d_call: -
v_call: TRBV4-2

cdr3_aa: CASSTLAGASYEQYF
cdr3_nt: TGTGCCAGCAGTACTTTAGCGGGAGCAAGCTACGAGCAGTACTTC
clone_size: many
cdr3_length: 15
j_call: TRBJ2-7
d_call: TRBD2
v_call: TRBV27

cdr3_aa: CASSLQDIGLNTGELFF
cdr3_nt: TGTGCCAGCAGTCTCCAGGATATTGGGCTCAACACCGGGGAGCTGTTTTTT
clone_size: -
cdr3_length: 17
j_call: TRBJ2-2
d_call: -
v_call: TRBV6-2/TRBV6-3

cdr3_aa: CASSSRGGFTGGGKETQYF
cdr3_nt: TGCGCCAGCAGTTCCCGAGGGGGTTTTACAGGGGGCGGGAAAGAGACCCAGTACTTC
clone_size: -
cdr3_length: 19
j_call: TRBJ2-5
d_call: TRBD1
v_call: TRBV23-1

cdr3_aa: CASSLRGGAYIQYF
cdr3_nt: TGTGCCAGCAGCTTGAGAGGGGGCGCGTACATTCAGTACTTC
clone_size: many
cdr3_length: 14
j_call: TRBJ2-4
d_call: TRBD1
v_call: TRBV7-9

cdr3_aa: CASSSGVGQETQYF
cdr3_nt: TGTGCCAGCAGTTCGGGAGTAGGGCAAGAGACCCAGTACTTC
clone_size: many
cdr3_length: 14
j_call: TRBJ2-5
d_call: -
v_call: TRBV12-3/TRBV12-4

cdr3_aa: CASSQDRTVTGGLSYTEAFF
cdr3_nt: TGCGCCAGCAGCCAAGATCGAACCGTGACAGGGGGATTGAGTTACACTGAAGCTTTCTTT
clone_size: many
cdr3_length: 20
j_call: TRBJ1-1
d_call: TRBD1
v_call: TRBV4-3

cdr3_aa: CASSWDYPPKNIQYF
cdr3_nt: TGCGCCAGCAGCTGGGACTACCCACCCAAAAACATTCAGTACTTC
clone_size: many
cdr3_length: 15
j_call: TRBJ2-4
d_call: TRBD2
v_call: TRBV5-1

cdr3_aa: CASSVEGFTDTQYF
cdr3_nt: TGTGCCAGCAGCGTAGAAGGGTTCACAGATACGCAGTATTTT
clone_size: many
cdr3_length: 14
j_call: TRBJ2-3
d_call: -
v_call: TRBV9

cdr3_aa: CSAREGQGYYGYTF
cdr3_nt: TGCAGTGCTAGAGAGGGACAGGGTTACTATGGCTACACCTTC
clone_size: many
cdr3_length: 14
j_call: TRBJ1-2
d_call: TRBD1
v_call: TRBV20-1

cdr3_aa: CASSQVNSNQPQHF
cdr3_nt: TGTGCCAGCAGTCAGGTGAATAGCAATCAGCCCCAGCATTTT
clone_size: -
cdr3_length: 14
j_call: TRBJ1-5
d_call: -
v_call: TRBV12-3/TRBV12-4

cdr3_aa: CASSPQRGRPLNEQFF
cdr3_nt: TGTGCCAGCAGTCCTCAACGAGGGAGGCCACTTAATGAGCAGTTCTTC
clone_size: many
cdr3_length: 16
j_call: TRBJ2-1
d_call: -
v_call: TRBV28

cdr3_aa: CSVEDPSGAGEQYF
cdr3_nt: TGCAGCGTTGAAGACCCTAGCGGGGCGGGAGAGCAGTACTTC
clone_size: many
cdr3_length: 14
j_call: TRBJ2-7
d_call: TRBD2
v_call: TRBV29-1

cdr3_aa: CASSFDSSSYEQYF
cdr3_nt: TGTGCCAGCAGCTTTGACAGCAGCTCCTACGAGCAGTACTTC
clone_size: many
cdr3_length: 14
j_call: TRBJ2-7
d_call: -
v_call: TRBV7-2

cdr3_aa: CASSYPGGGDTQYF
cdr3_nt: TGTGCCAGCAGTTACCCAGGGGGTGGAGATACGCAGTATTTT
clone_size: many
cdr3_length: 14
j_call: TRBJ2-3
d_call: TRBD1
v_call: TRBV6-5

cdr3_aa: CSVSDPEQETQYF
cdr3_nt: TGCAGTGTTAGTGACCCCGAGCAAGAGACCCAGTACTTC
clone_size: many
cdr3_length: 13
j_call: TRBJ2-5
d_call: -
v_call: TRBV29-1

cdr3_aa: CATSNTHNEQFF
cdr3_nt: TGTGCCACCAGCAACACCCACAATGAGCAGTTCTTC
clone_size: few
cdr3_length: 12
j_call: TRBJ2-1
d_call: -
v_call: TRBV15

cdr3_aa: CASNIPGYQETQYF
cdr3_nt: TGTGCCAGTAATATACCGGGGTACCAAGAGACCCAGTACTTC
clone_size: -
cdr3_length: 14
j_call: TRBJ2-5
d_call: -
v_call: TRBV19

cdr3_aa: CSVLGRLNTEAFF
cdr3_nt: TGCAGCGTTTTGGGACGGCTGAACACTGAAGCTTTCTTT
clone_size: many
cdr3_length: 13
j_call: TRBJ1-1
d_call: -
v_call: TRBV29-1

cdr3_aa: CASSLASGWGPYEQYF
cdr3_nt: TGTGCCAGCAGCTTAGCGTCAGGGTGGGGGCCTTACGAGCAGTACTTC
clone_size: few
cdr3_length: 16
j_call: TRBJ2-7
d_call: -
v_call: TRBV7-2

cdr3_aa: CASSLGVPGPLNEQFF
cdr3_nt: TGTGCCAGCAGCTTAGGTGTACCGGGCCCTCTTAATGAGCAGTTCTTC
clone_size: few
cdr3_length: 16
j_call: TRBJ2-1
d_call: -
v_call: TRBV11-2

cdr3_aa: CASSLTGAPYEQYF
cdr3_nt: TGTGCCAGCAGCTTAACCGGGGCCCCCTACGAGCAGTACTTC
clone_size: many
cdr3_length: 14
j_call: TRBJ2-7
d_call: -
v_call: TRBV7-9

cdr3_aa: CASSLWAAGKQETQYF
cdr3_nt: TGTGCCAGCAGTTTATGGGCAGCGGGGAAACAAGAGACCCAGTACTTC
clone_size: many
cdr3_length: 16
j_call: TRBJ2-5
d_call: TRBD2
v_call: TRBV28

cdr3_aa: CSAPGAGTGELFF
cdr3_nt: TGCAGTGCCCCCGGAGCGGGGACCGGGGAGCTGTTTTTT
clone_size: many
cdr3_length: 13
j_call: TRBJ2-2
d_call: TRBD2
v_call: TRBV20-1

cdr3_aa: CASSLEPGPIPYGYTF
cdr3_nt: TGCGCCAGCAGCTTGGAGCCGGGGCCCATACCTTATGGCTACACCTTC
clone_size: many
cdr3_length: 16
j_call: TRBJ1-2
d_call: -
v_call: TRBV5-1

cdr3_aa: CSALEHGGGNQPQHF
cdr3_nt: TGCAGTGCCCTAGAACACGGGGGCGGCAATCAGCCCCAGCATTTT
clone_size: few
cdr3_length: 15
j_call: TRBJ1-5
d_call: -
v_call: TRBV20-1

cdr3_aa: CASNSRLAPYEQYF
cdr3_nt: TGTGCCAGCAACTCCCGACTGGCCCCCTACGAGCAGTACTTC
clone_size: many
cdr3_length: 14
j_call: TRBJ2-7
d_call: -
v_call: TRBV12-3/TRBV12-4

cdr3_aa: CASSLSAHPYNEQFF
cdr3_nt: TGTGCCAGCAGTTTATCTGCCCATCCTTACAATGAGCAGTTCTTC
clone_size: many
cdr3_length: 15
j_call: TRBJ2-1
d_call: -
v_call: TRBV27

cdr3_aa: CSARARNQPQHF
cdr3_nt: TGCAGTGCTAGAGCCCGCAATCAGCCCCAGCATTTT
clone_size: few
cdr3_length: 12
j_call: TRBJ1-5
d_call: -
v_call: TRBV20-1

cdr3_aa: CASSLQRGAYNEQFF
cdr3_nt: TGTGCCAGCAGCTTACAGCGGGGGGCCTACAATGAGCAGTTCTTC
clone_size: few
cdr3_length: 15
j_call: TRBJ2-1
d_call: TRBD2
v_call: TRBV5-4

cdr3_aa: CASSFLDAGELFF
cdr3_nt: TGTGCCAGCAGTTTCTTGGACGCCGGGGAGCTGTTTTTT
clone_size: few
cdr3_length: 13
j_call: TRBJ2-2
d_call: -
v_call: TRBV12-3/TRBV12-4

cdr3_aa: CASSPGGQPNF
cdr3_nt: TGTGCCAGCAGCCCCGGGGGACAGCCCAACTTC
clone_size: many
cdr3_length: 11
j_call: TRBJ2-5
d_call: -
v_call: TRBV11-2

cdr3_aa: CAISESGDKRVQYF
cdr3_nt: TGTGCCATCAGTGAGTCGGGGGATAAGAGAGTCCAGTACTTC
clone_size: -
cdr3_length: 14
j_call: TRBJ2-5
d_call: -
v_call: TRBV10-3

cdr3_aa: CAFEQGYEQYF
cdr3_nt: TGTGCCTTCGAACAGGGCTACGAGCAGTACTTC
clone_size: many
cdr3_length: 11
j_call: TRBJ2-7
d_call: -
v_call: TRBV7-9

cdr3_aa: CASRKWWQSRETQYF
cdr3_nt: TGTGCCAGTAGGAAGTGGTGGCAGTCGCGGGAGACCCAGTACTTC
clone_size: many
cdr3_length: 15
j_call: TRBJ2-5
d_call: -
v_call: TRBV19

cdr3_aa: CASSYSGSGTGELFF
cdr3_nt: TGTGCCAGCAGCTATAGCGGGAGTGGGACCGGGGAGCTGTTTTTT
clone_size: many
cdr3_length: 15
j_call: TRBJ2-2
d_call: TRBD2
v_call: TRBV9

cdr3_aa: CASSSTRTGGVETQYF
cdr3_nt: TGTGCCAGCAGCTCGACCCGGACAGGCGGGGTAGAGACCCAGTACTTC
clone_size: many
cdr3_length: 16
j_call: TRBJ2-5
d_call: -
v_call: TRBV5-4

cdr3_aa: CASRLFGGRNTGELFF
cdr3_nt: TGTGCCAGCAGGCTCTTTGGGGGGCGGAACACCGGGGAGCTGTTTTTT
clone_size: many
cdr3_length: 16
j_call: TRBJ2-2
d_call: -
v_call: TRBV12-3/TRBV12-4

cdr3_aa: CATIGQGGTGELFF
cdr3_nt: TGCGCCACCATCGGACAGGGCGGAACCGGGGAGCTGTTTTTT
clone_size: many
cdr3_length: 14
j_call: TRBJ2-2
d_call: TRBD1
v_call: TRBV10-2

cdr3_aa: CASSLYGTGPYEQYF
cdr3_nt: TGTGCCAGCAGTTTATACGGGACAGGGCCCTACGAGCAGTACTTC
clone_size: many
cdr3_length: 15
j_call: TRBJ2-7
d_call: TRBD1
v_call: TRBV28

cdr3_aa: CASSPTGIRGEQFF
cdr3_nt: TGTGCCAGCAGCCCCACAGGGATCCGGGGTGAGCAGTTCTTC
clone_size: many
cdr3_length: 14
j_call: TRBJ2-1
d_call: -
v_call: TRBV7-2

cdr3_aa: CASSETGLQNTEAFF
cdr3_nt: TGTGCCAGCAGTGAGACAGGGCTGCAGAACACTGAAGCTTTCTTT
clone_size: few
cdr3_length: 15
j_call: TRBJ1-1
d_call: TRBD1
v_call: TRBV6-1

cdr3_aa: CAISESVGNSVQETQYF
cdr3_nt: TGTGCCATCAGTGAGTCGGTGGGTAACTCCGTCCAAGAGACCCAGTACTTC
clone_size: -
cdr3_length: 17
j_call: TRBJ2-5
d_call: -
v_call: TRBV10-3

cdr3_aa: CSAQKGGGTGELFF
cdr3_nt: TGCAGTGCTCAGAAGGGGGGGGGGACCGGGGAGCTGTTTTTT
clone_size: -
cdr3_length: 14
j_call: TRBJ2-2
d_call: -
v_call: TRBV20-1

cdr3_aa: CASSYLGLEGDEQFF
cdr3_nt: TGTGCCAGCAGTTATTTAGGACTAGAGGGCGATGAGCAGTTCTTC
clone_size: many
cdr3_length: 15
j_call: TRBJ2-1
d_call: TRBD2
v_call: TRBV6-2/TRBV6-3

cdr3_aa: CASRGGTGPYNEQFF
cdr3_nt: TGTGCCAGCAGGGGGGGAACCGGGCCGTACAATGAGCAGTTCTTC
clone_size: many
cdr3_length: 15
j_call: TRBJ2-1
d_call: -
v_call: TRBV28

cdr3_aa: CAISGLPSNEQFF
cdr3_nt: TGTGCCATCAGTGGGCTACCCTCGAATGAGCAGTTCTTC
clone_size: -
cdr3_length: 13
j_call: TRBJ2-1
d_call: -
v_call: TRBV10-3

cdr3_aa: CASSLWVTAREQFF
cdr3_nt: TGTGCCAGCAGTTTGTGGGTGACAGCGCGCGAGCAGTTCTTC
clone_size: -
cdr3_length: 14
j_call: TRBJ2-1
d_call: -
v_call: TRBV27

cdr3_aa: CASSQATWDVEVPNTEAFF
cdr3_nt: TGCGCCAGCAGCCAAGCAACATGGGACGTCGAGGTTCCGAACACTGAAGCTTTCTTT
clone_size: many
cdr3_length: 19
j_call: TRBJ1-1
d_call: -
v_call: TRBV4-3

cdr3_aa: CASSKERGGNEQFF
cdr3_nt: TGTGCCAGCAGCAAGGAGCGGGGGGGAAATGAGCAGTTCTTC
clone_size: few
cdr3_length: 14
j_call: TRBJ2-1
d_call: -
v_call: TRBV21-1

cdr3_aa: CASSFGPATDTQYF
cdr3_nt: TGTGCCAGCAGTTTTGGACCCGCGACAGATACGCAGTATTTT
clone_size: -
cdr3_length: 14
j_call: TRBJ2-3
d_call: -
v_call: TRBV27

cdr3_aa: CASSLKDKPTYEQYF
cdr3_nt: TGCGCCAGCAGCTTGAAGGACAAGCCAACCTACGAGCAGTACTTC
clone_size: many
cdr3_length: 15
j_call: TRBJ2-7
d_call: -
v_call: TRBV5-1

cdr3_aa: CASSLKLNNQPQHF
cdr3_nt: TGTGCCAGCAGTTTAAAACTGAACAATCAGCCCCAGCATTTT
clone_size: many
cdr3_length: 14
j_call: TRBJ1-5
d_call: -
v_call: TRBV12-3/TRBV12-4

cdr3_aa: CASRPGTSFEQFF
cdr3_nt: TGTGCCAGCAGACCCGGGACTAGCTTTGAGCAGTTCTTC
clone_size: few
cdr3_length: 13
j_call: TRBJ2-1
d_call: TRBD2
v_call: TRBV12-3/TRBV12-4

cdr3_aa: CASSQEQFLNYGYTF
cdr3_nt: TGTGCCAGCAGCCAAGAGCAGTTCCTTAACTATGGCTACACCTTC
clone_size: -
cdr3_length: 15
j_call: TRBJ1-2
d_call: -
v_call: TRBV14

cdr3_aa: CSAEIAGPTYEQYF
cdr3_nt: TGCAGTGCTGAAATAGCGGGACCCACCTACGAGCAGTACTTC
clone_size: many
cdr3_length: 14
j_call: TRBJ2-7
d_call: TRBD2
v_call: TRBV20-1

cdr3_aa: CASSMRGPGNTIYF
cdr3_nt: TGTGCCAGTAGTATGCGGGGGCCTGGAAACACCATATATTTT
clone_size: -
cdr3_length: 14
j_call: TRBJ1-3
d_call: -
v_call: TRBV19

cdr3_aa: CASSLLGLTYEQYF
cdr3_nt: TGTGCCAGCAGTTTACTAGGGTTGACCTACGAGCAGTACTTC
clone_size: many
cdr3_length: 14
j_call: TRBJ2-7
d_call: -
v_call: TRBV12-3/TRBV12-4

cdr3_aa: CSAFNSGTIGSPLHF
cdr3_nt: TGCAGTGCTTTCAACTCCGGGACGATTGGTTCACCCCTCCACTTT
clone_size: -
cdr3_length: 15
j_call: TRBJ1-6
d_call: -
v_call: TRBV20-1